This T cell receptor (beta chain) originates from a study of identical twins. Broader study findings: Shared out-of-frame alpha sequences (those common to twins) showed excess low generation probability.

A universal primer binding site was introduced by template switching. The final cDNA contained unique molecular identifiers. TCRdb re-called the 5' RACE reads with MiXCR, one entry per CDR3 protein. Of around 450,000 distinct CDR3 sequences in the sample, around 14% were seen once. Trimming pared 3 bases from V and 6 bases from J, leaving 3 bases between. This CDR3 region has 11 residues. This clonotype was found many times. Its antigen is still unknown. These data also featured in a second study, about yellow fever vaccine responses in identical twins.

What was sequenced was CD4+ T cells sorted from blood. This TCR came from a woman aged 18-29 years in good health. The V call is TRBV12-3 or TRBV12-4, the J call TRBJ2-1; the D is unclear. CDR3 sequence reads: CASSFANEQFF. The CDR3 DNA reads as TGTGCCAGCAGTTTTGCCAATGAGCAGTTCTTC.